This T cell receptor beta chain was recorded in a study of blood T cell repertoires in COVID-19. CDR3 size: 14 residues. V gave up 6 bases and J gave up 8 bases, with 18 bases separating them. The germline CDR1 and CDR2 sequences are MNHEY and SMNVEV (reference sequence). Per the original data handling: Reference gene primer amplification yielded estimated nucleated cell counts. Measured with immunoSEQ multiplex PCR; TCRdb has only the in-frame clones, and not every one. V and J calls and clone size follow that table, whereas D and trimming were derived from the DNA. The repertoire includes over 130,000 clones, approximately 85% of them detected once, and about 2.9% sits in the top ten. This clone was counted many times.

This TCR was recovered from a man between 45 and 60 years old with acute or convalescent COVID-19. This chain uses TRBV27 with TRBJ2-3; D might be TRBD2 (6 bases). The specimen was peripheral blood. CDR3 amino acids: CASSIGGSSATQYF. The CDR3 DNA sequence: TGTGCCAGCAGCATTGGGGGGAGTTCAGCTACGCAGTATTTT.